The clone carrying this T cell receptor (beta chain) was counted ten times or more. The antigen is unknown. Researchers prepared the TCRbeta library using unique molecular identifiers, the study reports. TCRdb fed the PCR reads into MiXCR, producing one record per CDR3 protein. The sample includes tens of thousands of distinct CDR3 sequences, roughly 4.4% of them seen just once. Deletions cut 4 bases from V and 2 bases from J, with 15 bases between. Germline V lookup: CDR1 SGHRS, CDR2 YFSETQ. This CDR3 has 15 residues. The data were obtained in a study of T-cell reconstitution after alpha-beta-depleted transplantation in children. Study-wide results and limits: High day-60 TCRbeta diversity in some patients came from surviving recipient T cells and thymic progenitors.

Sequencing used PBMCs, mostly from graft donor cells, obtained 180 days after TCRalphabeta/CD19-depleted stem cell transplant. This chain uses TRBV5-1 with TRBJ1-1, with D perhaps TRBD1 (6 bases). The receptor was derived from a boy younger than two who had a stem cell transplant for acute myeloid leukemia, so the T cells may come from the graft donor. CDR3 sequence (DNA): TGCGCCAGCAGCCGAGACCGGACAGCCAACACTGAAGCTTTCTTT. The encoded protein is CASSRDRTANTEAFF.